This TCR beta chain was sequenced during a study of T cell responses to AZD1222 COVID-19 vaccine. In the case of this clone: Its matching antigen is unknown.

Trimming took off 1 base at V and 5 bases at J, with 11 bases between the two ends. The germline V gene has CDR1 LNHDA and CDR2 SQIVND (reference sequence). The CDR3 extends over 14 amino acids. Whole-study findings and limits: Nearly half of spike-specific TCRs reportedly target variant regions that are unmutated in the B.1.351 and B.1.1.7 variants. The study identified only six AZD1222 recipients as seropositive at baseline. The sample set comprised mostly white British donors with more females, and clonal diversity was possibly underestimated. Among vaccine-associated CD4 TCRs, coverage spanned spike, with dominance at 160-218 and 743-854.

The protocol was immunoSEQ multiplex PCR, while the TCRdb copy is restricted to in-frame clones and leaves out a portion. The data contain 55,000 to 85,000 clones, 84% of them singletons. The chain recombines TRBV19 with TRBJ1-1, with D tentatively TRBD1 (5 bases). This clonotype was obtained from an adult in good health. The specimen was peripheral blood, collected on day 0 of AZD1222 vaccination. The CDR3: CASSIVGVRTEAFF. The CDR3 DNA reads as TGTGCCAGTAGTATAGTGGGGGTGCGGACTGAAGCTTTCTTT. Full variable domain (remainder filled in from reference TRBV19 and TRBJ1-1): DGGITQSPKYLFRKEGQNVTLSCEQNLNHDAMYWYRQDPGQGLRLIYYSQIVNDFQKGDIAEGYSVSREKKESFPLTVTSAQKNPTAFYLCASSIVGVRTEAFFGQGTRLTVV.